These 16 T cell receptor beta chains came from one sample sequenced in a study of cytomegalovirus exposure and HLA in healthy donors. The PCR ran on 60 Vbeta and 13 Jbeta primers. The table came from immunoSEQ multiplex PCR; TCRdb's copy has only in-frame clones and leaves some out. The table lists around 100,000 clones, about 79% of them singletons. Specimen: PBMCs. Every receptor here comes from a woman aged 18-35 years in good health and CMV-seropositive.

This clone was seen a handful of times. The chain links TRBV4-1 to TRBJ2-7, with TRBD1 matching 8 bases. The CDR3 is 14 residues long. Germline V gives CDR1 MGHRA, CDR2 YSYEKL. V lost 4 bases, J lost 5 bases, and 7 bases stayed unmatched. The CDR3 region has the DNA TGCGCCAGCAGCCTCCGGACAGGGAGCCACGAGCAGTACTTC. It codes for CASSLRTGSHEQYF.

There are a few counts of this clone. This chain connects TRBV7-9 to TRBJ1-1, with D possibly being TRBD1 (5 bases). The V and J ends lost 8 bases and 8 bases respectively, with 18 bases between them. CDR3 size: 13 residues. In germline, CDR1 is SEHNR, CDR2 FQNEAQ (reference sequence). The CDR3 loop reads CASAWDRGSEAFF. CDR3 in DNA: TGTGCCAGCGCCTGGGATCGGGGGTCCGAAGCTTTCTTT. Using reference TRBV7-9 and TRBJ1-1 for the parts outside the CDR3, the full variable domain is DTGVSQNPRHKITKRGQNVTFRCDPISEHNRLYWYRQTLGQGPEFLTYFQNEAQLEKSRLLSDRFSAERPKGSFSTLEIQRTEQGDSAMYLCASAWDRGSEAFFGQGTRLTVV.

This clone was seen just once. The rearrangement uses TRBV10-3 and TRBJ1-1; D perhaps matches TRBD1 (6 bases). The CDR3 is made up of 14 amino acids. The germline gives CDR1 ENHRY, CDR2 SYGVKD. Trimming removed 0 bases from V and 5 bases from J, with 10 bases in between. Here the CDR3 reads CAISESSQGTEAFF. The CDR3 coding sequence is TGTGCCATCAGTGAGTCGTCACAGGGTACTGAAGCTTTCTTT.

The chain is built from TRBV6-5 and TRBJ1-2; TRBD1 matches 7 bases. Germline trimming cut 2 bases from V and 7 bases from J; bases unmatched to any gene: 7. From germline, CDR1 is MNHEY and CDR2 SVGAGI. The CDR3 runs 14 residues. CDR3 sequence reads: CASSYDRATGGYTF. The CDR3 nucleotides read TGTGCCAGCAGTTACGACAGGGCCACGGGTGGCTACACCTTC.

The genes are TRBV27 and TRBJ2-7; 8 bases agree with TRBD2. V dropped 2 bases and J dropped 8; count of bases not matched to a gene: 8. CDR1 and CDR2 from the germline V gene are MNHEY and SMNVEV (reference sequence). There are 14 residues in the CDR3. The CDR3 nucleotides read TGTGCCAGCAGTTTAACGGGGGGGGACATCCAGCAGTACTTC. Translation gives CASSLTGGDIQQYF.

The chain joins TRBV28 to TRBJ1-1; D might be TRBD1 (5 bases). The CDR3 contains 14 residues. The V end lost 3 bases, the J end lost 5 bases, and 13 bases lay between the germline ends. CDR1 is MDHEN, CDR2 SYDVKM, per germline. The CDR3 DNA reads TGTGCCAGCAGTTTGCCCCAGGGTTGGACTGAAGCTTTCTTT. Translating gives CASSLPQGWTEAFF.

This clone was counted a few times. V and J are TRBV2 and TRBJ1-2, with D tentatively TRBD1 (6 bases). V shed 8 bases and J shed 1 base, with 11 bases lying between them. The CDR3 runs 13 residues. Germline CDR1 and CDR2: SNHLY and FYNNEI. CDR3 coding DNA: TGTGCCAGCCATGACAGGCTTAACTATGGCTACACCTTC. Protein: CASHDRLNYGYTF.

This chain joins TRBV5-1 and TRBJ1-2; the match to TRBD1 covers 9 bases. The ends lost 4 bases at V and 4 bases at J; junction bases unmatched: 11. The CDR3 spans 16 residues. Germline V gene lookup returns CDR1 SGHRS and CDR2 YFSETQ. The CDR3 DNA sequence: TGCGCCAGCAGCCTACCCGGACAGGGGATGCTCTATGGCTACACCTTC. Amino acid sequence: CASSLPGQGMLYGYTF.

The rearrangement joins TRBV5-4 to TRBJ1-2, with a weak D call TRBD1 (6 bases). The CDR3 has 16 amino acids. The ends were cut back, 4 bases at V and 5 bases at J, with 21 bases in the middle. From germline, CDR1 is SGHNT and CDR2 YYREEE (reference sequence). The CDR3, as DNA: TGTGCCAGCAGCCCGGGGACAATTCAGATCGGGTATGGCTACACCTTC. The encoded protein is CASSPGTIQIGYGYTF.

V is TRBV7-2 and J is TRBJ2-7; the match to TRBD2 covers 7 bases. Germline trimming cut 4 bases from V and 9 bases from J; bases unmatched to any gene: 15. CDR1 SGHTA and CDR2 FQGNSA come from the germline V gene. The CDR3 sequence is 15 residues long. The CDR3 protein is CASSSHTGGQERQYF. CDR3 DNA sequence: TGTGCCAGCAGCTCACATACGGGAGGCCAAGAGCGGCAGTACTTC.

The rearrangement links TRBV9 to TRBJ1-5, with D possibly matching TRBD1 (5 bases). This CDR3 is 15 amino acids long. Trimming removed 3 bases at V and 0 bases at J, with 10 bases between. Germline V gene lookup returns CDR1 SGDLS and CDR2 YYNGEE. CDR3 coding DNA: TGTGCCAGCAGCGACCAGACAGATAGCAATCAGCCCCAGCATTTT. This gives the protein CASSDQTDSNQPQHF. The full variable domain, completed using reference TRBV9 and TRBJ1-5, is DSGVTQTPKHLITATGQRVTLRCSPRSGDLSVYWYQQSLDQGLQFLIQYYNGEERAKGNILERFSAQQFPDLHSELNLSSLELGDSALYFCASSDQTDSNQPQHFGDGTRLSIL.

The rearrangement uses TRBV11-2 and TRBJ2-1; D remains unclear. The CDR3 runs 12 residues. Germline lookup yields CDR1 SGHAT and CDR2 FQNNGV. V was clipped by 5 bases and J by 6 bases, with 8 bases between them. For the CDR3, the DNA is TGTGCCAGCAGCCTCTCCCCCAATGAGCAGTTCTTC. It is translated as CASSLSPNEQFF.

This chain joins TRBV28 and TRBJ1-2; D unresolved. Germline V gene lookup returns CDR1 MDHEN and CDR2 SYDVKM. This CDR3 contains 14 residues. The V and J ends lost 1 base and 6 bases respectively, with 12 bases between them. Here the CDR3 reads CASSLFGSLNGYTF. In DNA form, the CDR3 reads TGTGCCAGCAGTTTATTTGGGAGCCTCAATGGCTACACCTTC.

The chain uses TRBV10-3 and TRBJ1-3; 9 positions agree with TRBD1. Germline lookup yields CDR1 ENHRY and CDR2 SYGVKD. V lost 0 bases and J lost 0; bases outside the gene matches: 3. This CDR3 is 17 amino acids long. CDR3 region: CAISESRDRASGNTIYF. DNA of the CDR3: TGTGCCATCAGTGAGTCCCGGGACAGGGCCTCTGGAAACACCATATATTTT.

The chain has TRBV9 and TRBJ2-3, with a tentative D call TRBD2 (6 bases). Per the germline V gene, CDR1 is SGDLS and CDR2 is YYNGEE. The CDR3 totals 15 residues. V shed 1 base and J shed 3 bases, with 12 bases lying between them. This CDR3 reads CASSVSAGSTDTQYF. In DNA, the CDR3 is TGTGCCAGCAGCGTATCTGCGGGAAGTACAGATACGCAGTATTTT.

The rearrangement joins TRBV4-1 to TRBJ2-6; D call uncertain. The V and J ends lost 5 bases and 0 bases respectively, with 5 bases between them. The CDR3 totals 14 residues. Germline CDR1 reads MGHRA; CDR2 reads YSYEKL. CDR3 sequence (DNA): TGCGCCAGCAGCTCCGGCTCTGGGGCCAACGTCCTGACTTTC. Residues: CASSSGSGANVLTF.